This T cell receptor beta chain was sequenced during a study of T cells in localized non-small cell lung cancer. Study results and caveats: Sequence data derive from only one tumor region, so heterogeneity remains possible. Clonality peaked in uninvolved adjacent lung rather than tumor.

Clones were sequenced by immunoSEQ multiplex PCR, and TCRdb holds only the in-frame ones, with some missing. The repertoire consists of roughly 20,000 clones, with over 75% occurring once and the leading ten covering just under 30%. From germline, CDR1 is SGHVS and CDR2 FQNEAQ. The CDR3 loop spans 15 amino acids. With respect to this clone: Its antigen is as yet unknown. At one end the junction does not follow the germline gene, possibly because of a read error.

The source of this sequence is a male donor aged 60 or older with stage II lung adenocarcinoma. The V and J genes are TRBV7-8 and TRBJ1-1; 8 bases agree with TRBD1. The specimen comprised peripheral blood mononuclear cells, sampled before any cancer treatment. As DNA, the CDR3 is TGTGCCAGCAGCTTGACAGGGGAATGGAACTCTGAAGCTTTCTTT. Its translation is CASSLTGEWNSEAFF.